These T cell receptor beta chains were read from a single sample in a study of T cell repertoires in cytomegalovirus infection. The antigens of these receptors remain unknown. TCRdb ran MiXCR on the reads and lists one entry per CDR3 protein. Here the sample spans some 590,000 distinct CDR3 sequences, around two fifths being singletons. The starting material was cultured PBMCs, obtained from culture after CMV antigen stimulation. The receptors stem from a human donor in good health (CMV status not recorded). Some clones in this sample may be carry-over from other donors' samples. Both conserved end residues are trimmed from each CDR3. Some rows have no size entry. The others give once, few or many, or a class for an expanded clone.

clone size: many; V gene: TRBV7-9; CDR3 protein: ASSLRGPPLSYYGYT
clone size: few; V gene: TRBV28; CDR3 protein: ASSDRGYIGKLF
clone size: NA; V gene: TRBV10-3; CDR3 protein: AISGSRASGNRETQY
clone size: many; V gene: TRBV7-6; CDR3 protein: ASSPGQGSTDTQY
clone size: NA; V gene: TRBV5-4; CDR3 protein: ASSLMGFTETQY
clone size: NA; V gene: TRBV28; CDR3 protein: ASSFGGTYNEQF
clone size: NA; V gene: TRBV7-2; CDR3 protein: ASSLRSLRNYGYT
clone size: NA; V gene: TRBV28; CDR3 protein: ASTTGGTGELF
clone size: NA; V gene: TRBV5-4; CDR3 protein: ASSSSGGPYEQY
clone size: NA; V gene: TRBV7-2; CDR3 protein: ASIQDGASATDTQY
clone size: NA; V gene: TRBV5-1; CDR3 protein: ASSSLGAGVIDTQY
clone size: few; V gene: TRBV7-2; CDR3 protein: ASSLGGARTQY
clone size: NA; V gene: TRBV28; CDR3 protein: VSAKDPRADTQY
clone size: NA; V gene: TRBV7-3; CDR3 protein: ASRSSGGGPSYEQY
clone size: NA; V gene: TRBV19; CDR3 protein: ASSNPLRALNTEAF
clone size: once; V gene: TRBV19; CDR3 protein: ASSMRETQSYEQF
clone size: NA; V gene: TRBV7-8; CDR3 protein: ASSLMLGGGETQY
clone size: few; V gene: TRBV11-2; CDR3 protein: ASSSSVTSGVIY
clone size: few; V gene: TRBV7-2; CDR3 protein: ASSLSAAPYEQY
clone size: NA; V gene: TRBV6-1; CDR3 protein: ASTSGSFLEQY
clone size: NA; V gene: TRBV19; CDR3 protein: ASSAGLGYDSPLH
clone size: NA; V gene: TRBV3-1; CDR3 protein: ASSQRPWTGSGAWGYT
clone size: NA; V gene: TRBV6-1; CDR3 protein: ASSVPPVGDTQY
clone size: few; V gene: TRBV6-2/TRBV6-3; CDR3 protein: ASNTRHPSGANVLT
clone size: few; V gene: TRBV12-3/TRBV12-4; CDR3 protein: ASSLPPLSTQY
clone size: few; V gene: TRBV7-2; CDR3 protein: ASSSTVQETQY
clone size: NA; V gene: TRBV20-1; CDR3 protein: SARDRVGASGNTIY
clone size: once; V gene: TRBV18; CDR3 protein: ASSGTSDYEQY
clone size: NA; V gene: TRBV7-2; CDR3 protein: ASKGQGKVGTEAF
clone size: few; V gene: TRBV12-3/TRBV12-4; CDR3 protein: ASSPRTGSDSPLH
clone size: few; V gene: TRBV10-3; CDR3 protein: AMLGTDPYGYT
clone size: NA; V gene: TRBV6-2/TRBV6-3; CDR3 protein: ASNFLAGREINEQF
clone size: NA; V gene: TRBV7-2; CDR3 protein: ASSLEPLDTQY
clone size: NA; V gene: TRBV12-3/TRBV12-4; CDR3 protein: ASRFENQETQY
clone size: NA; V gene: TRBV7-2; CDR3 protein: ASSLVAADTQY
clone size: NA; V gene: TRBV6-6; CDR3 protein: ASSYPRGTYNEQF
clone size: NA; V gene: TRBV29-1; CDR3 protein: SAEDRSSYNEQF
clone size: NA; V gene: TRBV5-6; CDR3 protein: ASSLIFINEQF
clone size: few; V gene: TRBV2; CDR3 protein: ASSPGRSGNTIY
clone size: NA; V gene: TRBV2; CDR3 protein: ASSKQGFGQETQY